The rows below give T cell receptor beta chains drawn from one sample of a study of T cell repertoires in cytomegalovirus infection. These receptors have no identified antigens. One entry per CDR3 protein, called by TCRdb with MiXCR from the reads. The table includes approximately 500,000 distinct CDR3 sequences, 25% to 35% detected once. The sample consisted of cultured PBMCs, taken from culture after CMV antigen stimulation. Source of these receptors: a human donor in good health (CMV status not recorded). Some clones in this sample may be carry-over from other donors' samples. Each CDR3 is given with its conserved first and last residue. A D gene is named only where the DNA matches it firmly. The size field is filled for only some rows; it gives once, few, many or a size class.

>-|-|TRBV6-4|TRBJ2-2
TGTGCCAGCAGTGACTCGCAAACCGGGGAGCTGTTTTTT
CASSDSQTGELFF
>-|TRBD1|TRBV4-1|TRBJ1-4
TGCGCCAGCAGCCAAGACGCGACAGGGTTAGGTGAAAAACTGTTTTTT
CASSQDATGLGEKLFF
>many|-|TRBV7-8|TRBJ2-3
TGTGCCAGCAGTAAGGGGGGTACAGATACGCAGTATTTT
CASSKGGTDTQYF
>many|TRBD1|TRBV7-9|TRBJ2-1
TGTGCCAGCAGCGCACGGGACAGGGGTGAGCAGTTCTTC
CASSARDRGEQFF
>once|-|TRBV7-4|TRBJ1-4
TGTGCCAGCAGCCCCCTCGGGCACAATGAAAAACTGTTTTTT
CASSPLGHNEKLFF
>-|-|TRBV4-2|TRBJ2-1
TGTGCCAGCAGCCAAGTCATGGGGGGCAGTGAGCAGTTCTTC
CASSQVMGGSEQFF
>few|-|TRBV10-3|TRBJ2-5
TGTGCCATCAGAGACAGTGAAGAGACCCAGTACTTC
CAIRDSEETQYF
>-|TRBD1|TRBV12-5|TRBJ1-1
TGTGCTAGTGGTAAACCCTCGGGACAGGCGACCTCCGCTTTCTTT
CASGKPSGQATSAFF
>-|TRBD2|TRBV19|TRBJ2-3
TGTGCCAGTAGTATTCTCAGGACTAGAACAGATACGCAGTATTTT
CASSILRTRTDTQYF
>-|-|TRBV6-4|TRBJ2-5
TGTGCCAGCAGACTACAGCGAGTACAAGAGACCCAGTACTTC
CASRLQRVQETQYF
>-|-|TRBV6-6|TRBJ2-2
TGTGCCAGCATAATTGGGACTCCCGGGGAGCTGTTTTTT
CASIIGTPGELFF
>-|-|TRBV28|TRBJ1-5
TGTGCCAGCAGACGGGACCGTCGGAATCAGCCCCAGCATTTT
CASRRDRRNQPQHF
>-|-|TRBV6-2/TRBV6-3|TRBJ2-7
TGTGCCAGCCGAAGACAGGAAATGGGAGAGCAGTACTTC
CASRRQEMGEQYF
>few|-|TRBV12-3/TRBV12-4|TRBJ1-1
TGTGCCAGCAGTTCCTTCGGGGGGCAGGGGACTGAAGCTTTCTTT
CASSSFGGQGTEAFF
>-|-|TRBV7-6|TRBJ1-4
TGTGCCAGCAGCCTCCCCGCTTCGTGGCCCCAGAATGAAAAACTGTTTTTT
CASSLPASWPQNEKLFF
>-|TRBD2|TRBV7-2|TRBJ2-1
TGTGCCAGCAGCGGACTAGCGGGAGGAGGTGAGCAGTTCTTC
CASSGLAGGGEQFF
>-|TRBD1|TRBV20-1|TRBJ2-7
TGCAGTGCTATCCCGGACAGGCTTTCCTACGAGCAGTACTTC
CSAIPDRLSYEQYF
>many|TRBD2|TRBV7-2|TRBJ2-7
TGTGCCAGCAGCTTAGCGAGCGGGAGGGGATCCTACGAGCAGTACTTC
CASSLASGRGSYEQYF
>-|TRBD1|TRBV12-3/TRBV12-4|TRBJ1-1
TGTGCCAGCAGTTCCACAGGGGGCGGGAACACTGAAGCTTTCTTT
CASSSTGGGNTEAFF
>-|TRBD2|TRBV6-6|TRBJ2-7
TGTGCCAGCAGTTACTCGGGGCTAGCGGGAGGGGTTTTCTACGAGCAGTACTTC
CASSYSGLAGGVFYEQYF
>few|-|TRBV6-5|TRBJ1-1
TGTGCCAGCAGTTACCCCCGGGGTACTGAAGCTTTCTTT
CASSYPRGTEAFF
>-|-|TRBV6-1|TRBJ1-3
TGTGCCAGCATGCGAAGCTCTGGAAACACCATATATTTT
CASMRSSGNTIYF
>few|-|TRBV24-1|TRBJ2-3
TGTGCCACCAGTCGAGGGCCAGCGGGAGATACGCAGTATTTT
CATSRGPAGDTQYF
>-|TRBD2|TRBV10-3|TRBJ2-1
TGTGCCATCAGTCCATACCCCTCTAGCGGAGTGGACAATGAGCAGTTCTTC
CAISPYPSSGVDNEQFF
>-|TRBD2|TRBV7-9|TRBJ2-1
TGTGCCAGCAGCGCCCTAGCGGGAGACAATGAGCAGTTCTTC
CASSALAGDNEQFF
>-|-|TRBV6-2/TRBV6-3|TRBJ1-4
TGTGCCAGCAGTTACAGGGCGGGAATGAATGAAAAACTGTTTTTT
CASSYRAGMNEKLFF
>-|TRBD2|TRBV29-1|TRBJ2-1
TGCAGCGTTGGAGGCGGGAGTAAGGATGAGCAGTTCTTC
CSVGGGSKDEQFF
>many|-|TRBV7-2|TRBJ2-2
TGTGCCAGCAGCTTAGGGCCCCGAGGAGAGAACACCGGGGAGCTGTTTTTT
CASSLGPRGENTGELFF
>many|TRBD1|TRBV19|TRBJ1-1
TGTGCCAGTAGTCCCGGGACAGGGGTATTAAACACTGAAGCTTTCTTT
CASSPGTGVLNTEAFF
>-|-|TRBV9|TRBJ2-1
TGTGCCAGCAGCGTAGCTATGGATGATGAGCAGTTCTTC
CASSVAMDDEQFF
>-|-|TRBV11-2|TRBJ1-2
TGTGCCAGCAGCTGGGGGGCTAGTTCTGGCTACACCTTC
CASSWGASSGYTF
>-|TRBD2|TRBV5-1|TRBJ2-1
TGCGCCAGCAGCGACGGGAGGTTTACCTCCTACAATGAGCAGTTCTTC
CASSDGRFTSYNEQFF
>-|TRBD2|TRBV5-3|TRBJ2-1
TGTGCCAGCAGCGGGGGGATCGGCGGGAGATTACGAGAGCAGTTCTTC
CASSGGIGGRLREQFF
>-|TRBD2|TRBV7-2|TRBJ2-5
TGTGCCAGCAGCTTAGTCGCGGGAGGGCCTAAGGAGACCCAGTACTTC
CASSLVAGGPKETQYF
>many|-|TRBV4-3|TRBJ2-7
TGCGCCAGCAGCTACGGACGGGGTAGCTCCTACGAGCAGTACTTC
CASSYGRGSSYEQYF
>many|-|TRBV6-2/TRBV6-3|TRBJ2-1
TGTGCCAGCAGCTATCTCAATGAGCAGTTCTTC
CASSYLNEQFF